One sample yielded the 18 T cell receptor beta chains listed below, sequenced in a study of T cells expressing NK-cell markers. TCRdb reprocessed the 5' RACE reads, keeping one entry per CDR3 protein, no DNA. This sample's table reports some 600,000 distinct CDR3 sequences. The sequencing sample was made of blood T cells: a sorted CD56 or NKG2C T cell subset, CD4+ or CD8+ T cells, or bulk PBMC T cells (not recorded which). The receptors come from a man aged 18 to 35 in good health.

V and J are TRBV4-3 and TRBJ2-3; the D call from TCRdb, TRBD2, cannot be confirmed without DNA. CDR1 and CDR2 from the germline V gene are LGHNA and YSLEER. This CDR3 has 16 residues. The CDR3 loop is CASSQERRESGDTQYF.

The V call is TRBV10-3, the J call TRBJ1-2. The germline V gene has CDR1 ENHRY and CDR2 SYGVKD. The length of the CDR3 is 15 residues. The CDR3 loop reads CAISGGEALDYGYTF.

The chain joins TRBV6-1 to TRBJ1-2. CDR1 is MNHNS and CDR2 is SASEGT in the germline V gene. The length of the CDR3 is 14 residues. The CDR3 here is CASTFDPKNYGYTF.

This rearrangement joins TRBV20-1 to TRBJ2-7; with no DNA, the TCRdb D assignment of TRBD2 cannot be verified. Looked up from germline, CDR1 is DFQATT and CDR2 is SNEGSKA (reference sequence). The CDR3 loop spans 16 amino acids. CDR3 amino acids: CSARTSGRPTEREQYF.

This chain connects TRBV20-1 to TRBJ2-3; the D gene TCRdb calls, TRBD1, cannot be checked with no DNA. Germline values: CDR1 DFQATT, CDR2 SNEGSKA (reference sequence). The CDR3 sequence is 12 residues long. CDR3 amino acids: CSAKTDTDTQYF.

This CDR3 reads CASSHSGGNLFF. The rearrangement links TRBV3-1 to TRBJ2-1; TCRdb calls TRBD2, which cannot be checked without DNA. Germline V gives CDR1 LGHDT, CDR2 YNNKEL (reference sequence). The CDR3 is 12 residues long.

The chain combines TRBV20-1 with TRBJ2-7; with no DNA, the TCRdb D assignment of TRBD1 cannot be verified. The V gene's germline CDR1 is DFQATT and CDR2 SNEGSKA (reference sequence). CDR3 length equals 15 residues. The CDR3 spells CSASFVSTGEGEQYF.

The rearrangement uses TRBV10-3 and TRBJ1-2; the D call of TRBD1 rests on TCRdb alone, since no DNA is present to check it. Germline V gene sequence: CDR1 ENHRY, CDR2 SYGVKD. There are 14 residues in the CDR3. CDR3 sequence: CAISQDRQPYGYTF.

The rearrangement joins TRBV3-1 to TRBJ2-5; TCRdb picks TRBD2, but there is no DNA to check that call. This CDR3 region has 17 residues. Germline V gene data show CDR1 as LGHDT and CDR2 as YNNKEL (reference sequence). The CDR3 here is CASSHAGGLESQETQYF.

The J gene is TRBJ2-1, the V gene TRBV27; no DNA is available, so the TRBD1 call from TCRdb remains unchecked. There are 14 residues in the CDR3. Germline values: CDR1 MNHEY, CDR2 SMNVEV (reference sequence). CDR3 residues: CASSLYGTGDEQFF.

The chain has TRBV7-2 and TRBJ2-5. Germline CDR1 and CDR2: SGHTA and FQGNSA. The CDR3 totals 12 residues. The CDR3 is CASQPLQETQYF.

CDR3 amino acids: CASSLAGGPGTDTQYF. The chain carries TRBV7-6 and TRBJ2-3; with no DNA, the TCRdb D assignment of TRBD2 cannot be verified. Per germline, CDR1 SGHVS and CDR2 FNYEAQ. The length of the CDR3 is 16 residues.

The chain is built from TRBV9 and TRBJ2-2; TCRdb calls TRBD2, which cannot be checked without DNA. This CDR3 is 19 amino acids long. Germline V gives CDR1 SGDLS, CDR2 YYNGEE. CDR3: CASSVSLGGSGTGTGELFF.

The V call is TRBV6-2 or TRBV6-3, the J call TRBJ2-6; the TCRdb D gene call, TRBD1, has no DNA to confirm it. Germline V gene data show CDR1 as MNHEY and CDR2 as SVGEGT. The CDR3 is 15 amino acids. The CDR3 protein is CASSRRDTWANVLTF.

The genes are TRBV7-2 and TRBJ1-2; TCRdb's D gene call, TRBD1, goes unchecked for lack of DNA. From germline, CDR1 is SGHTA and CDR2 FQGNSA. The CDR3 is 17 residues long. CDR3 sequence reads: CASSPVGGQPSNYGYTF.

The CDR3: CAWDRAPTMANEQFF. The chain links TRBV30 to TRBJ2-1; TCRdb returns TRBD1, unconfirmable since there is no DNA. The CDR3 runs to 15 residues. Germline V lookup: CDR1 GTSNPN, CDR2 SVGIG (reference sequence).

CDR3 in amino acids: CSASKGSGVNNEQFF. This sequence joins TRBV20-1 and TRBJ2-1; TCRdb outputs TRBD2, but without DNA this stays unchecked. This CDR3 has 15 residues. Germline V gives CDR1 DFQATT, CDR2 SNEGSKA (reference sequence).

V and J are TRBV9 and TRBJ2-1; TCRdb's D call of TRBD1 is untestable without DNA. The CDR3 loop spans 14 amino acids. Germline CDR1 and CDR2: SGDLS and YYNGEE. The CDR3 region is CASSATGFYNEQFF. Using reference TRBV9 and TRBJ2-1 for the parts outside the CDR3, the full variable domain is DSGVTQTPKHLITATGQRVTLRCSPRSGDLSVYWYQQSLDQGLQFLIQYYNGEERAKGNILERFSAQQFPDLHSELNLSSLELGDSALYFCASSATGFYNEQFFGPGTRLTVL.